This is a list of T cell receptor beta chains from one sample in a study of blood T cell repertoires in COVID-19. This table comes from immunoSEQ multiplex PCR, and its TCRdb copy is limited to in-frame clones, with some not included. Among 150,000 to 200,000 clones listed, approximately 83% were seen once. Specimen: PBMCs or T cells enriched from blood (not recorded which). All receptors derive from a man between 65 and 79 years old who had been exposed to COVID-19. The CDR3 runs from the conserved cysteine through the conserved F or W. D genes are given only for firm matches. Clone size is not always given. Where it is, it says once, few, many or a class for expanded clones.

V	J	D	size	DNA	CDR3
TRBV4-2	TRBJ2-7	.	.	TGTGCCAGCAGCCGAGAAAGACAGTTATCCTACGAGCAGTACTTC	CASSRERQLSYEQYF
TRBV7-9	TRBJ2-7	TRBD2	.	TGTGCCAGCAGCTTACTAGCGGCCTACGAGCAGTACTTC	CASSLLAAYEQYF
TRBV27	TRBJ2-7	TRBD2	.	TGTGCCAGCAGTCAAGGGACTAAAAGTTTCGAGCAGTACTTC	CASSQGTKSFEQYF
TRBV10-2	TRBJ2-7	TRBD1	.	TGCGCCAGCAATCCTTCCGGGACAGTTTACGAGCAGTACTTC	CASNPSGTVYEQYF
TRBV30	TRBJ1-2	.	.	TGTGCCTGGAGTGTACGCCCAGGCTATGGCTACACCTTC	CAWSVRPGYGYTF
TRBV2	TRBJ1-1	.	.	TGTGCCAGCAGGGTACAATCGAACACTGAAGCTTTCTTT	CASRVQSNTEAFF
TRBV21-1	TRBJ2-7	.	once	TGTGCCAGCAGCAAATGGACTAGCGGGAGCTCCTACGAGCAGTACTTC	CASSKWTSGSSYEQYF
TRBV7-9	TRBJ2-3	TRBD2	.	TGTGCCAGTACCCCGGGGGGTTCCACAGATACGCAGTATTTT	CASTPGGSTDTQYF
TRBV5-4	TRBJ2-1	.	.	TGTGCCAGCAGCTTGGCCGTTGGGCGGGACCTATACAATGAGCAGTTCTTC	CASSLAVGRDLYNEQFF
TRBV6-1	TRBJ1-5	.	.	TGTGCCAGCAGTGAACGGCAGCCCCAGCATTTT	CASSERQPQHF
TRBV7-9	TRBJ2-3	.	.	TGTGCCAGCAGCTCGGACAATACAGATACGCAGTATTTT	CASSSDNTDTQYF
TRBV28	TRBJ1-2	TRBD1	once	TGTGCCAGCCGGACAGGGGAATATGGCTACACCTTC	CASRTGEYGYTF
TRBV2	TRBJ1-4	TRBD1	.	TGTGCCAGCAGTATACAGGGGGTGGAAGAAAAACTGTTTTTT	CASSIQGVEEKLFF
TRBV10-2	TRBJ1-1	TRBD1	.	TGCGCCAGCAGACCGGGACAGGGGGCCAATGAAGCTTTCTTT	CASRPGQGANEAFF
TRBV6-5	TRBJ2-1	.	few	TGTGCCAGCAGTTCGACCCGAAGCGGTAATGAGCAGTTCTTC	CASSSTRSGNEQFF
TRBV15	TRBJ2-7	TRBD2	.	TGTGCCACCAGCAGAGATCTGTTTTCGGGGGGCGAGCAGTACTTC	CATSRDLFSGGEQYF
TRBV5-4	TRBJ2-1	TRBD1	.	TGTGCCAGCAGCCTAGGACAGGGGGCGTACAATGAGCAGTTCTTC	CASSLGQGAYNEQFF
TRBV28	TRBJ2-1	TRBD1	.	TGTGCCAGCAGTCACGGACAGGGAGGCAACAATGAGCAGTTCTTC	CASSHGQGGNNEQFF
TRBV7-9	TRBJ2-7	.	few	TGTGCCAGCAGCTTACGGGCAGGGGTTTACGAGCAGTACTTC	CASSLRAGVYEQYF
TRBV30	TRBJ1-2	.	.	TGTGCCTGGAGCCTGGGTGGGGGCCTCTATGGCTACACCTTC	CAWSLGGGLYGYTF
TRBV4-3	TRBJ2-6	.	.	TGCGCCAGCAGCCAGCTCGGGGGTGGGGCCAACGTCCTGACTTTC	CASSQLGGGANVLTF
TRBV9	TRBJ1-1	.	once	TGTGCCAGCAGCGTATCGGGGGGCACTGAAGCTTTCTTT	CASSVSGGTEAFF
TRBV3-1/TRBV3-2	TRBJ2-7	.	.	TGTGCCAGCAGCAGGGGGCCGGGAGAGCGGAACGAGCAGTACTTC	CASSRGPGERNEQYF
TRBV7-9	TRBJ2-7	TRBD1	.	TGTGCCAGCAGCTTGGAACAGGGGTTCGACGAGCAGTACTTC	CASSLEQGFDEQYF
TRBV24-1	TRBJ1-1	TRBD1	.	TGTGCCACCAGTGAAGGGACAGGGGGCTTCGCTGAAGCTTTCTTT	CATSEGTGGFAEAFF
TRBV5-4	TRBJ2-1	.	.	TGTGCCAGCAGGGGTGAGGAATACGGGTTCTCCTACAATGAGCAGTTCTTC	CASRGEEYGFSYNEQFF
TRBV5-6	TRBJ2-1	TRBD2	once	TGTGCCAGCAGCCAGGCGGCTAGCGGGGGGGGTGAGCAGTTCTTC	CASSQAASGGGEQFF
TRBV7-9	TRBJ2-1	TRBD2	.	TGTGCCAGCAGCCCCAGGGGGACTAGCGGGGGGTACAATGAGCAGTTCTTC	CASSPRGTSGGYNEQFF
TRBV13	TRBJ1-1	.	.	TGTGCCAGCAGCCATCGGACAGCCATGAACACTGAAGCTTTCTTT	CASSHRTAMNTEAFF
TRBV3-1/TRBV3-2	TRBJ1-5	.	.	TGTGCCAGCAGCCAGGCAGTCAATCAGCCCCAGCATTTT	CASSQAVNQPQHF
TRBV6-2/TRBV6-3	TRBJ1-2	.	.	TGTGCCAGCAGTTACAAAGCCTTTCCGGGACATTATGGCTACACCTTC	CASSYKAFPGHYGYTF
TRBV28	TRBJ1-2	.	.	TGTGCCAGCAGTTTATTTACAGGAGTCTATGGCTACACCTTC	CASSLFTGVYGYTF
TRBV28	TRBJ2-6	TRBD1	.	TGTGCCTCGGGACAGGGTAACTCTGGGGCCAACGTCCTGACTTTC	CASGQGNSGANVLTF
TRBV10-3	TRBJ1-5	.	.	TGTGCCATCAGTGTGGGGGGTGGACGTAGCAATCAGCCCCAGCATTTT	CAISVGGGRSNQPQHF
TRBV23-1	TRBJ2-7	TRBD2	many	TGCGCCAGCAGGGTAGCGGGAGGGCCCTATAGTTACGAGCAGTACTTC	CASRVAGGPYSYEQYF
TRBV5-1	TRBJ1-1	.	.	TGCGCCAGCAGCTTGGGCCTTAGGGACTCTGAAGCTTTCTTT	CASSLGLRDSEAFF
TRBV13	TRBJ1-2	TRBD1	.	TGTGCCAGCAGCTCCCGACAGGGGCTTAACTATGGCTACACCTTC	CASSSRQGLNYGYTF
TRBV7-2	TRBJ2-2	TRBD1	once	TGTGCCAGCAGCGTTGACAGGGGGAGTGGCGGGGAGCTGTTTTTT	CASSVDRGSGGELFF
TRBV6-4	TRBJ1-6	.	.	TGTGCCAGCAGTGACTCGACGGGGTATAATTCACCCCTCCACTTT	CASSDSTGYNSPLHF
TRBV20-1	TRBJ2-5	.	.	TGCAGTGGGGCAGGGGAGACCCAGTACTTC	CSGAGETQYF
TRBV4-3	TRBJ1-1	.	.	TGCGCCAGCAGCCAGTCTGCAGGGTCTCCGGGCACTGAAGCTTTCTTT	CASSQSAGSPGTEAFF